The clone carrying this TCR beta chain has at least ten counts. Its antigen is unidentified. This specimen comes from a study of spatial heterogeneity in lung cancer. Findings and caveats of the study: Tumors with more nonsynonymous mutations had more expanded intratumoral alpha and beta TCRs. Coverage of tumor T cells, an estimated figure, was around 7% for alpha and around 12% for beta chains.

This CDR3 contains 13 residues. Per germline, CDR1 SQVTM and CDR2 ANQGSEA. The V gene lost 7 bases and the J gene lost 4 bases, with 17 bases spanning the gap. Time point defined: sample taken at primary tumor resection. The donors comprised about 65 untreated early-stage non-small cell lung cancer patients. TCRdb redid the calling of the 5' RACE reads with MiXCR, one entry per CDR3 protein. Here the sample spans about 9,200 distinct CDR3 sequences, about 8.1% being singletons. V gene TRBV29-1 combines with J gene TRBJ2-7, with D perhaps being TRBD1 or TRBD2 (5 bases each). The specimen comprised lung tumor tissue, sampled at surgery. This clonotype originated in a male donor with early-stage non-small cell lung cancer. The CDR3 protein is CSAKRDQGYEQYF. The CDR3 DNA reads as TGCAGCGCCAAACGGGACCAGGGATACGAGCAGTACTTC.